The 17 T cell receptor beta chains listed next were all sequenced from one sample in a study of control samples from healthy donors and cancer patients. The repertoire was sequenced with immunoSEQ multiplex PCR; TCRdb's copy has only in-frame clones and lacks some. The repertoire consists of 260,000 or so clones, with about 80% occurring once and the leading ten covering about 14%. The sample taken for sequencing was PBMCs. The receptor set was obtained from a woman in her sixties with lung cancer.

Comment on this clone: A much larger clone sits a single nucleotide away, making a read error possible. The same CDR3 is also encoded by other DNA sequences in this sample. The chain recombines TRBV4-2 with TRBJ1-1; D call uncertain. The germline V gene encodes CDR1 LGHNA and CDR2 YNFKEQ. The CDR3 covers 13 residues. V shed 0 bases and J shed 1 base, with 3 bases lying between them. The CDR3 region has the DNA TGTGCCAGCAGCCAAGACCGGAACACTGAAGCTTTCTTT. This encodes CASSQDRNTEAFF.

This clone was found once. The chain has TRBV19 and TRBJ1-5; 10 nucleotides match TRBD1. Germline CDR1 is LNHDA and CDR2 is SQIVND (reference sequence). CDR3 size: 15 residues. The ends lost 8 bases at V and 0 bases at J; junction bases unmatched: 4. CDR3 sequence reads: CASRDRGYSNQPQHF. DNA for the CDR3: TGTGCCAGTCGGGACAGGGGTTATAGCAATCAGCCCCAGCATTTT.

The V gene is TRBV29-1, the J gene TRBJ2-7; D possibly matches TRBD1 or TRBD2 (5 bases each). With 6 bases removed from V and 6 bases from J, the gap between germline ends came to 15 bases. Germline values: CDR1 SQVTM, CDR2 ANQGSEA. The CDR3 loop spans 12 amino acids. The CDR3 sequence: CSVERDRGEQYF. In DNA form, the CDR3 reads TGCAGCGTCGAACGGGACCGTGGCGAGCAGTACTTC.

The chain couples TRBV5-1 to TRBJ2-2; D assignment may be TRBD1 or TRBD2 (5 bases each). The V end was cut by 0 bases, the J end by 0 bases, with 12 bases between. CDR3 length equals 17 residues. CDR1 is SGHRS and CDR2 is YFSETQ in the germline V gene. The CDR3 here is CASSLVRGRPNTGELFF. In DNA form, the CDR3 reads TGCGCCAGCAGCTTGGTTAGGGGACGCCCGAACACCGGGGAGCTGTTTTTT.

A few counts support this clone. This sequence joins TRBV27 and TRBJ1-3; D remains ambiguous. The CDR3 runs 15 residues. Germline loops: CDR1 MNHEY, CDR2 SMNVEV (reference sequence). V lost 5 bases and J lost 4, with 15 bases in between. The CDR3 sequence: CASSINSDSGNTIYF. CDR3 DNA sequence: TGTGCCAGCAGTATTAACAGCGATTCGGGAAACACCATATATTTT.

As for this clone: A much more abundant neighbour one base away suggests this may be a read error. The chain recombines TRBV11-2 with TRBJ1-3; perhaps TRBD1 as D (6 bases). This CDR3 has 15 amino acids. Trimming shortened V by 2 bases and J by 4 bases, and 12 bases separated the two germline ends. The germline CDR1 and CDR2 sequences are SGHAT and FQNNGV. The CDR3 spells CASSLLTGSGNTIYF. As DNA, the CDR3 is TGTGCCAGCAGCTTACTCACAGGGTCCGGAAACACCATATATTTT.

The chain couples TRBV2 to TRBJ1-2; possibly TRBD1 for D (5 bases). Germline V gene data show CDR1 as SNHLY and CDR2 as FYNNEI. V was cut by 6 bases and J by 6 bases, with 11 bases left in between. The CDR3 is 12 amino acids. The CDR3 DNA reads as TGTGCCAGCAGGACAGACCAAGATGGCTACACCTTC. As protein: CASRTDQDGYTF.

The rearrangement uses TRBV29-1 and TRBJ2-3, with TRBD2 identical over 7 bases. CDR3 size: 16 residues. CDR1 SQVTM and CDR2 ANQGSEA come from the germline V gene. Losses at the gene ends were 1 base for V and 0 bases for J; bases not matched to a gene: 7. The CDR3 nucleotides read TGCAGCGTTGAAGGGGTTCGGGGGGTAAGCACAGATACGCAGTATTTT. Its translation is CSVEGVRGVSTDTQYF.

J is TRBJ1-1 and V is TRBV2, with no clear D. Germline CDR1 SNHLY, CDR2 FYNNEI. This CDR3 is 12 amino acids long. V was shortened by 6 bases and J by 5 bases, with 10 bases between the two germline ends. CDR3 region: CASSVVETEAFF. The CDR3 nucleotides read TGTGCCAGCAGCGTGGTTGAGACTGAAGCTTTCTTT.

J is TRBJ2-1 and V is TRBV5-1, with TRBD2 matching 14 bases. This CDR3 is 16 amino acids long. With V trimmed by 5 bases and J by 9 bases, 10 bases remained unmatched. Germline CDR1 reads SGHRS; CDR2 reads YFSETQ. Here the CDR3 DNA reads TGCGCCAGCAGTACCCGACTAGCGGGGGGGCCTAGTGAGCAGTTCTTC. Its protein is CASSTRLAGGPSEQFF.

The V gene is TRBV7-3, the J gene TRBJ2-1; 8 positions agree with TRBD2. Germline trimming cut 8 bases from V and 0 bases from J; bases unmatched to any gene: 3. The CDR3 length is 14 residues. CDR1 is SGHTA, CDR2 FQGTGA, per germline. CDR3 DNA sequence: TGTGCCAGCGCGGGGGGCAGCTCCTACAATGAGCAGTTCTTC. The encoded protein is CASAGGSSYNEQFF.

This clone appeared once. This chain uses TRBV9 with TRBJ1-1, with a tentative D call TRBD1 (6 bases). The CDR3 consists of 15 residues. V was cut by 4 bases and J by 1 base, with 14 bases left in between. Per germline, CDR1 SGDLS and CDR2 YYNGEE. The DNA for the CDR3 is TGTGCCAGCAGCCCGACTACGGGACAGAACACTGAAGCTTTCTTT. It translates to CASSPTTGQNTEAFF.

The chain recombines TRBV2 with TRBJ1-1; possibly TRBD1 for D (6 bases). Germline-derived CDR1 and CDR2 are SNHLY and FYNNEI. Trimming cost V 8 bases and J 0 bases, with 13 bases left between them. The CDR3 extends over 14 amino acids. The CDR3 loop reads CASGGGQMNTEAFF. In DNA form, the CDR3 reads TGTGCCAGCGGAGGAGGACAGATGAACACTGAAGCTTTCTTT.

Comments on this clone: This same CDR3 is encoded by further DNA sequences in the sample. The CDR3: CASSQDSSGSETQYF. Here the CDR3 DNA reads TGTGCCAGCAGCCAAGATTCCAGCGGGAGTGAGACCCAGTACTTC. This rearrangement joins TRBV3-1 (or the pseudogene TRBV3-2) to TRBJ2-5, with 8 positions matching TRBD2. Per the germline V gene, CDR1 is LGHDT and CDR2 is YNNKEL (reference sequence). The CDR3 consists of 15 residues. The V and J ends lost 0 bases and 5 bases, in that order; junction bases with no gene match: 5.

This clone was seen only once. The V gene is TRBV27, the J gene TRBJ2-1; the D call may be TRBD1 or TRBD2 (5 bases each). The CDR3 extends over 15 amino acids. V was clipped by 8 bases and J by 0 bases, with 14 bases between them. CDR1 MNHEY and CDR2 SMNVEV come from the germline V gene (reference sequence). For the CDR3, the DNA is TGTGCCAGCGTGAGGGACCTGCACTCCTACAATGAGCAGTTCTTC. This translates into CASVRDLHSYNEQFF.

This chain connects TRBV28 to TRBJ1-6; D is possibly TRBD1 (5 bases). The CDR3 has 11 amino acids. Trimming took 5 bases from V and 14 from J, leaving 10 bases between them. Germline values: CDR1 MDHEN, CDR2 SYDVKM. CDR3 coding DNA: TGTGCCAGCAGTCCGATAGGGGCCCTCCACTTT. This encodes CASSPIGALHF.

J is TRBJ2-1 and V is TRBV28; 9 bases fit TRBD1. CDR1 and CDR2 from the germline V gene are MDHEN and SYDVKM. The length of the CDR3 is 15 residues. Germline trimming cut 5 bases from V and 3 bases from J; bases unmatched to any gene: 5. CDR3 nucleotide sequence: TGTGCCAGCAGTGTAGGGACAGGGATCTACAATGAGCAGTTCTTC. The encoded protein is CASSVGTGIYNEQFF.